The source of this T cell receptor (beta chain) is a study of Tregs in tolerant kidney transplant recipients. Sequencing was performed with immunoSEQ multiplex PCR; in TCRdb, only in-frame clones are kept and a portion is missing. The table records roughly 66,000 clones, 80% to 95% of them present only once. Study-level points and caveats: The small number of patients limits these findings pending further validation. Nucleotide sequences could not be compared across some patients' samples due to primer changes. No direct test of biological reproducibility was done here.

Unstimulated Tregs (CD4+CD25+CD127-) and CD4+CD25- non-Tregs were sorted from PBMCs. A word on this clone: Its antigen is not identified.

Germline CDR1 and CDR2: SQVTM and ANQGSEA. The CDR3 extends over 12 amino acids. The trim removed 8 bases at V and 3 bases at J, leaving 3 bases unmatched. The V and J genes are TRBV29-1 and TRBJ2-7; 11 bases are a match to TRBD2. The sequence was collected from a human donor who received a combined kidney and bone marrow transplant. Sample: CD8+ T cells from blood, taken before the transplant. The CDR3 DNA follows: TGCAGCATTAGCGGGAGGGGCTACGAGCAGTACTTC. This encodes CSISGRGYEQYF.